The entry below gives a single T cell receptor (beta chain) sequence along with its context. The junction does not match germline at one end; this may be a read error. This specimen comes from a study of blood T cell repertoires in COVID-19. Study overall: PBMCs, B-cell-depleted T cells, or T cells provided the cDNA or gDNA that made up the material.

In the original processing: Researchers report that nucleated cell counts were estimated from reference gene primer amplification. Measured with immunoSEQ multiplex PCR; TCRdb has only the in-frame clones, and not every one. For V, J and clone size, that table is used; D and trimming come from the DNA. Of about 260,000 clones listed, roughly 87% are singletons. This CDR3 spans 13 amino acids. This sequence was found in a human donor in a cohort sampled during active COVID-19. The sample taken for sequencing was peripheral blood. This chain links TRBV12-3 or TRBV12-4 with TRBJ2-7; D may be TRBD2 (5 bases). CDR3 protein: CASSFGLAGEPYF. For the CDR3, the DNA is TGTGCCAGCAGTTTCGGACTTGCCGGCGAGCCGTACTTC.